This T cell receptor (beta chain) was identified during a study of cytomegalovirus exposure and HLA in healthy donors. On this clone itself: The target antigen is unknown.

Study-wide results and limits: Rare TCR sequences predominated, though certain public TCRs were found in many donors. Data from an earlier analysis indicated that most TCR beta V segments were productive either about 87% or about 30% of the time.

Primers: 60 Vbeta forward and 13 Jbeta reverse. The data were produced by immunoSEQ multiplex PCR, yet TCRdb's version contains in-frame clones alone and is incomplete. The sample lists some 96,000 clones; around 82% were seen once. The sequenced sample was PBMCs. The source of this sequence is a woman aged 55-69 years in good health and CMV-seronegative.

The CDR3 loop is CASRREGSTDTQYF. Here the CDR3 DNA reads TGTGCCAGTCGGCGGGAGGGTAGCACAGATACGCAGTATTTT. The chain joins TRBV6-5 to TRBJ2-3; 9 bases agree with TRBD2. The CDR3 contains 14 residues. J was trimmed by 0 bases and V by 9 bases; bases with no gene match: 4. Germline loops: CDR1 MNHEY, CDR2 SVGAGI.